The 8 T cell receptor beta chains below come from one sample, sequenced in a study of PD-L1 blockade in urothelial cancer (dated by TCRdb to 2016 to 2017). Reading the label with the study, this specimen's time point is: pretreatment tumor sample. The method was the immunoSEQ multiplex PCR assay. TCRdb provides this immuneACCESS table in a form limited to in-frame rearrangements. Some clones are lacking; in checked studies, under half of them reflect an unresolved V gene, and why the rest are absent is not known. For this sample the table gives fewer than 45,000 clones, of which 36% were detected only once. The ten largest clones capture 8.5% to 10% of the sample. The input for sequencing was tumor tissue, taken before atezolizumab (anti-PD-L1) treatment. These TCRs come from a man aged 55-75 years with urothelial cancer.

This clone has only a few counts. V usage is TRBV7-7 and J usage is TRBJ2-5; 7 bases are shared with TRBD2. CDR1 is SSHAT and CDR2 is FNYEAQ in the germline V gene (reference sequence). With 0 bases clipped from V and 0 bases from J, the junction kept 1 base outside the gene matches. The CDR3 has 15 amino acids. CDR3 region: CASSLAGGNQETQYF. The CDR3 bases are TGTGCCAGCAGCTTAGCGGGGGGGAACCAAGAGACCCAGTACTTC.

This clone was picked up a small number of times. This chain connects TRBV9 to TRBJ2-3; 9 bases are shared with TRBD2. Germline-derived CDR1 and CDR2 are SGDLS and YYNGEE. The junction had 7 bases not matched to a gene; V was cut back by 3 bases and J by 2 bases. The CDR3 runs to 16 residues. The CDR3 DNA reads as TGTGCCAGCAGCGCAGAAGCGGGAGGTGTCACAGATACGCAGTATTTT. This gives the protein CASSAEAGGVTDTQYF. The full variable domain, rest sourced from reference TRBV9 and TRBJ2-3, is DSGVTQTPKHLITATGQRVTLRCSPRSGDLSVYWYQQSLDQGLQFLIQYYNGEERAKGNILERFSAQQFPDLHSELNLSSLELGDSALYFCASSAEAGGVTDTQYFGPGTRLTVL.

The rearrangement uses TRBV11-3 and TRBJ2-1; TRBD1 aligns across 11 bases. Germline CDR1 SGHNT, CDR2 YENEEA. Losses at the gene ends were 3 bases for V and 1 base for J; bases not matched to a gene: 8. This CDR3 is built from 18 residues. CDR3 sequence: CASSLGTGGVGSYNEQFF. CDR3 DNA sequence: TGTGCCAGCAGCTTGGGGACAGGGGGAGTCGGGTCCTACAATGAGCAGTTCTTC.

The rearrangement links TRBV9 to TRBJ2-5; D unclear. V was shortened by 2 bases and J by 9 bases, with 20 bases between the two germline ends. The V gene's germline CDR1 is SGDLS and CDR2 YYNGEE. The CDR3 has 15 residues. CDR3 in DNA: TGTGCCAGCAGCGTCGCAACCTCCAGTGGGGAACCCCAGTACTTC. It translates to CASSVATSSGEPQYF.

The chain carries TRBV29-1 and TRBJ2-1, with 12 bases that match TRBD1. The V gene's germline CDR1 is SQVTM and CDR2 ANQGSEA. CDR3 length equals 15 residues. V shed 4 bases, J shed 6 bases, and the junction held 7 bases outside the gene matches. CDR3 region: CSVAMGQGAANEQFF. The CDR3 nucleotides read TGCAGCGTTGCGATGGGACAGGGGGCAGCCAATGAGCAGTTCTTC.

V is TRBV6-8 and J is TRBJ2-7, with 10 positions matching TRBD2. Germline CDR1 MNHGY, CDR2 SAAAGT. Trimming removed 8 bases from V and 7 bases from J; junction bases left unmatched: 11. This CDR3 has 14 residues. This CDR3 reads CASAAGGPNGEQYF. The CDR3 DNA reads as TGTGCCAGCGCAGCGGGAGGGCCAAATGGGGAGCAGTACTTC.

The chain couples TRBV11-3 to TRBJ1-2; TRBD1 agrees at 7 bases. The CDR3 consists of 16 residues. Germline CDR1 is SGHNT and CDR2 is YENEEA. Trimming took 2 bases from V and 1 from J; bases not matched to a gene: 7. The CDR3 sequence is CASSLNSGQLNYGYTF. Written as DNA, the CDR3 is TGTGCCAGCAGCTTAAACTCGGGACAGCTTAACTATGGCTACACCTTC.

This rearrangement joins TRBV6-7 to TRBJ2-7; D not certain. TRBV6-7 is annotated as an ORF whose role is uncertain. This CDR3 comprises 14 residues. Trimming cost V 2 bases and J 2 bases, with 10 bases left between them. CDR3 sequence (DNA): TGTGCCAGCAGTTACGGGTCGGGTCCCTACGAGCAGTACTTC. It is translated as CASSYGSGPYEQYF.